The entry that follows covers one T cell receptor beta chain sequence. This specimen belongs to a study of CD8+ T cells in alopecia areata. cDNA serving as the sequencing template came from extracted, reverse transcribed RNA. Produced via immunoSEQ multiplex PCR; TCRdb's table is partial and in-frame only. The sample holds hundreds of thousands of clones, 55% to 75% seen once. With 6 bases clipped from V and 3 bases from J, the junction kept 9 bases outside the gene matches. This CDR3 spans 16 amino acids. From germline, CDR1 is SQVTM and CDR2 ANQGSEA. Treatment meaning: oral pan-JAK inhibitor, 5-10 mg twice daily.

The specimen comprised CD4+ T cells sorted from blood, sampled at week 24, from a patient treated with tofacitinib. This rearrangement joins TRBV29-1 to TRBJ2-6, with 9 bases lining up with TRBD1. The receptor's source is a human donor with alopecia areata. The DNA of the CDR3 is TGCAGCGTGGAACAGGACAGGGGAGATGGGGCCAACGTCCTGACTTTC. It translates to CSVEQDRGDGANVLTF.